A selection of T cell receptor beta chains follows, all from one sample in a study of T cell repertoires in cytomegalovirus infection. TCRdb fed the reads into MiXCR, producing one record per CDR3 protein. The sample lists around 77,000 distinct CDR3 sequences; about 20% were seen once. No antigen has been assigned to these receptors. The sequencing used CD8+ T cells from cultured PBMCs, collected from culture after CMV antigen stimulation. The source is a human donor in good health (CMV status not recorded). Some clones in this sample may be carry-over from other donors' samples. CDR3s include the opening cysteine and the closing phenylalanine or tryptophan. The order of the fields is J gene, CDR3 length, clone size, V gene, D gene, CDR3 protein, CDR3 DNA. The D gene is left open where the match is weak. Some rows mark clone size as missing; the rest say once, few, many or name a class of expanded clone.

J: TRBJ2-7; length: 14; size: few; V: TRBV4-1; D: TRBD1; CDR3: CASSGTGTPYEQYF; DNA: TGCGCCAGCAGCGGGACAGGGACCCCCTACGAGCAGTACTTC
J: TRBJ2-3; length: 15; size: few; V: TRBV10-3; D: -; CDR3: CAISEWQQLTDTQYF; DNA: TGTGCCATCAGTGAGTGGCAGCAGCTCACAGATACGCAGTATTTT
J: TRBJ2-7; length: 12; size: -; V: TRBV2; D: TRBD1; CDR3: CASSGDRDEQYF; DNA: TGTGCCAGCAGCGGCGACAGGGATGAGCAGTACTTC
J: TRBJ2-3; length: 16; size: -; V: TRBV7-3; D: TRBD2; CDR3: CASSRTSGGPTDTQYF; DNA: TGTGCCAGCAGCCGGACTAGCGGGGGGCCCACAGATACGCAGTATTTT
J: TRBJ2-5; length: 15; size: many; V: TRBV15; D: TRBD2; CDR3: CATSRVASGKETQYF; DNA: TGTGCCACCAGCAGAGTCGCTAGCGGAAAAGAGACCCAGTACTTC
J: TRBJ2-7; length: 13; size: -; V: TRBV6-1; D: TRBD1; CDR3: CASRDRGLREQYF; DNA: TGTGCCAGCCGGGACAGGGGGCTTCGTGAGCAGTACTTC
J: TRBJ2-7; length: 13; size: -; V: TRBV7-8; D: TRBD2; CDR3: CASSRGLADEQYF; DNA: TGTGCCAGCAGCAGAGGACTAGCGGACGAGCAGTACTTC
J: TRBJ1-6; length: 17; size: few; V: TRBV4-1; D: -; CDR3: CASSQEVQVLDNSPLHF; DNA: TGCGCCAGCAGCCAAGAAGTCCAGGTTCTGGATAATTCACCCCTCCACTTT
J: TRBJ1-2; length: 13; size: -; V: TRBV10-3; D: -; CDR3: CAISDGQLYGYTF; DNA: TGTGCCATCAGTGATGGACAGCTCTATGGCTACACCTTC
J: TRBJ2-3; length: 15; size: -; V: TRBV12-3/TRBV12-4; D: TRBD2; CDR3: CASSPPGRGRNTQYF; DNA: TGTGCCAGCAGTCCCCCGGGGCGGGGGAGGAATACGCAGTATTTT
J: TRBJ1-2; length: 14; size: -; V: TRBV4-3; D: TRBD1; CDR3: CASSQVEGAAGYTF; DNA: TGCGCCAGCAGCCAAGTAGAGGGGGCGGCTGGCTACACCTTC
J: TRBJ2-5; length: 16; size: few; V: TRBV6-5; D: -; CDR3: CASSYAGTGLQETQYF; DNA: TGTGCCAGCAGTTACGCGGGAACAGGGCTCCAGGAGACCCAGTACTTC
J: TRBJ2-5; length: 15; size: -; V: TRBV7-2; D: TRBD1; CDR3: CASSSDRGAQETQYF; DNA: TGTGCCAGCAGCTCCGACAGGGGAGCCCAAGAGACCCAGTACTTC
J: TRBJ1-5; length: 17; size: -; V: TRBV12-3/TRBV12-4; D: -; CDR3: CASSLEDSVYSNQPQHF; DNA: TGTGCCAGCAGTTTAGAGGACAGCGTGTATAGCAATCAGCCCCAGCATTTT
J: TRBJ1-2; length: 13; size: -; V: TRBV4-1; D: -; CDR3: CASSQEGFRGYTF; DNA: TGCGCCAGCAGCCAAGAAGGGTTCCGTGGCTACACCTTC
J: TRBJ1-2; length: 16; size: many; V: TRBV27; D: -; CDR3: CASRGAATDFFYGYTF; DNA: TGTGCCAGCAGGGGGGCCGCGACGGATTTTTTCTATGGCTACACCTTC
J: TRBJ1-2; length: 14; size: -; V: TRBV7-9; D: -; CDR3: CASSSPEGDYGYTF; DNA: TGTGCCAGCAGCTCCCCGGAGGGTGACTATGGCTACACCTTC
J: TRBJ2-7; length: 13; size: -; V: TRBV4-2; D: TRBD2; CDR3: CASSPREGDEQYF; DNA: TGTGCCAGCAGCCCCCGGGAGGGGGACGAGCAGTACTTC
J: TRBJ2-7; length: 18; size: few; V: TRBV7-2; D: TRBD2; CDR3: CASSLNHGSGGLYYEQYF; DNA: TGTGCCAGCAGCTTAAATCACGGTAGCGGGGGACTATACTACGAGCAGTACTTC
J: TRBJ2-1; length: 14; size: few; V: TRBV2; D: TRBD1; CDR3: CASSLGQGKNEQFF; DNA: TGTGCCAGCAGCCTGGGACAGGGTAAAAATGAGCAGTTCTTC